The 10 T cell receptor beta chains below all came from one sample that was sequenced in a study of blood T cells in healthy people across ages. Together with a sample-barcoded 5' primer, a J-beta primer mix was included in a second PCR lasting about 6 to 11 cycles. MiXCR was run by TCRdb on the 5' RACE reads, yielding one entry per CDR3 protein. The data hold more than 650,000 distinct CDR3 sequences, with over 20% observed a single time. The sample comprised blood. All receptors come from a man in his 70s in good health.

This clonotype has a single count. CDR3 residues: CSVCSLRGSGGSYEQYF. As DNA, the CDR3 is TGCAGCGTATGTAGCCTAAGAGGTAGCGGGGGATCCTACGAGCAGTACTTC. V and J are TRBV29-1 and TRBJ2-7; 9 positions agree with TRBD2. Trimming at V came to 6 bases and at J to 1 base, leaving 16 bases not matched to a gene. Germline V gene sequence: CDR1 SQVTM, CDR2 ANQGSEA. The CDR3 is 17 amino acids.

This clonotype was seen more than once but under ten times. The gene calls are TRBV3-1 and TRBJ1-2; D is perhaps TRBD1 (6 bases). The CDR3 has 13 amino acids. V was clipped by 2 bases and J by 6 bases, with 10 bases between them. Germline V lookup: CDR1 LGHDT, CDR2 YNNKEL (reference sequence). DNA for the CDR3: TGTGCCAGCAGCCAATGGGGGGCGAATGGCTACACCTTC. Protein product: CASSQWGANGYTF.

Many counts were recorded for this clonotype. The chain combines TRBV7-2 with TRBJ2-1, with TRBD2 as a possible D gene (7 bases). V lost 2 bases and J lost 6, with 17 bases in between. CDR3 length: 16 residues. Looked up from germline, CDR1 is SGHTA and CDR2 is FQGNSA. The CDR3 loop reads CASSLRQGRASNEQFF. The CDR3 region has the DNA TGTGCCAGCAGCTTAAGGCAGGGGAGGGCAAGCAATGAGCAGTTCTTC.

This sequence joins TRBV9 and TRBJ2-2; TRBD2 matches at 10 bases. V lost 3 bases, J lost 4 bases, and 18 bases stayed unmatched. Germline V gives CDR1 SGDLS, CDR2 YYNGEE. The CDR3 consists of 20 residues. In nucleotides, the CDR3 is TGTGCCAGCAGCGCCGGCCCCACTCTAGCGGGAGTTGAGGTCACCGGGGAGCTGTTTTTT. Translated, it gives CASSAGPTLAGVEVTGELFF. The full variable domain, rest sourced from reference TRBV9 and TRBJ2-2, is DSGVTQTPKHLITATGQRVTLRCSPRSGDLSVYWYQQSLDQGLQFLIQYYNGEERAKGNILERFSAQQFPDLHSELNLSSLELGDSALYFCASSAGPTLAGVEVTGELFFGEGSRLTVL.

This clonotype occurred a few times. In DNA, the CDR3 is TGCGCCAGCAGTGAACGGTCCCTAGCGGGAGGGCCCCCGGGCGGTGAGCAGTTCTTC. This sequence encodes CASSERSLAGGPPGGEQFF. This chain connects TRBV5-1 to TRBJ2-5, with 12 bases identical to TRBD2. The DNA end lines up better with TRBJ2-1; the J call may be wrong. The CDR3 is made up of 19 amino acids. Germline V gives CDR1 SGHRS, CDR2 YFSETQ.

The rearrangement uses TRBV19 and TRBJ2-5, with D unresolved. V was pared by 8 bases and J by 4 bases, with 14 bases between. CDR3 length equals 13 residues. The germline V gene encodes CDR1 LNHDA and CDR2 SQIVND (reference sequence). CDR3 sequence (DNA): TGTGCCAGTGGCCTTGGCAAAGGAGAGACCCAGTACTTC. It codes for CASGLGKGETQYF.

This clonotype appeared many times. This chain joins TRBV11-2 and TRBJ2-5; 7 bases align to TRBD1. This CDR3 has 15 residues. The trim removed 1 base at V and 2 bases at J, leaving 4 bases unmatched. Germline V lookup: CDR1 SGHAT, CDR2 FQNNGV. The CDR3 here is CASSLGTGKQETQYF. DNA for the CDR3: TGTGCCAGCAGCTTAGGGACAGGCAAACAAGAGACCCAGTACTTC.

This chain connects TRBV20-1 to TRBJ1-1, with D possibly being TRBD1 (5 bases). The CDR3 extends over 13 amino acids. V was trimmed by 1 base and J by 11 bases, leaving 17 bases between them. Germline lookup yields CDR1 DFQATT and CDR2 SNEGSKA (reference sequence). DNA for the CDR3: TGCAGTGCTAGAGCGCAAGCGGGGGTGGGGGCTTTCTTT. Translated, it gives CSARAQAGVGAFF.

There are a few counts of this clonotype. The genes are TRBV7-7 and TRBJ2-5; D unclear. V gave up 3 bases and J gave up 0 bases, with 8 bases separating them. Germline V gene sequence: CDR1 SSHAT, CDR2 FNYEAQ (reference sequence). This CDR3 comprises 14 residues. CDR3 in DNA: TGTGCCAGCAGCTTCAGCAGGAACCAAGAGACCCAGTACTTC. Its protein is CASSFSRNQETQYF.

The CDR3 nucleotides read TGTGCCAGCAGCTCCCTAGGGCCCGTCCTAGCGGCCCGGGGGACCCAGTACTTC. Amino acids: CASSSLGPVLAARGTQYF. The V call is TRBV7-2, the J call TRBJ2-5; 7 bases are shared with TRBD2. Germline lookup yields CDR1 SGHTA and CDR2 FQGNSA. The CDR3 length is 18 residues. V trimming: 4 bases; J trimming: 7 bases; junction bases outside the gene matches: 21.